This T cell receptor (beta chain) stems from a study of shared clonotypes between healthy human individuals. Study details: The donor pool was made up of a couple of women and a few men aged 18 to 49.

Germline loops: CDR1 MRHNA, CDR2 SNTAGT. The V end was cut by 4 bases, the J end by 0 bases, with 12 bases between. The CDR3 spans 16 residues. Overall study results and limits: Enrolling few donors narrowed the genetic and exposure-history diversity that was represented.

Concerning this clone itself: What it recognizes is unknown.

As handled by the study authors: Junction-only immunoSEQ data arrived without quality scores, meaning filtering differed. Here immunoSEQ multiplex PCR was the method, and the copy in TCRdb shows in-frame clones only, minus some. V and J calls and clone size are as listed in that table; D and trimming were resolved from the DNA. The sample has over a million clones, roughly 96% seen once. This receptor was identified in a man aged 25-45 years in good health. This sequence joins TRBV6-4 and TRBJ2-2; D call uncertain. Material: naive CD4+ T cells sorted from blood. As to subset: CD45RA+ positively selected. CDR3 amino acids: CASSGEGLTNTGELFF. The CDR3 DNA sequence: TGTGCCAGCAGTGGGGAAGGCCTAACGAACACCGGGGAGCTGTTTTTT.